The 18 T cell receptor beta chains below were found in one sample sequenced in a study of shared clonotypes between healthy human individuals. The repertoire was sequenced with immunoSEQ multiplex PCR; TCRdb's copy has only in-frame clones and lacks some. The data contain about 1.1 million clones, approximately 77% of them singletons. The specimen sequenced was memory CD4+ T cells from PBMCs. The sample's subset: CD45RA-negative fraction. The receptor source for this set is a young man in good health. Some clones in this sample may be carry-over from other donors' samples.

In regard to this clone: This may stem from a read error, because a much larger clone lies one nucleotide away. The CDR3 coding sequence is TGTGCCAGCAGCGGAGCCAATGGGGCGGGCCTCGAGACCGGGGAGCTGTTTTTT. This gives the protein CASSGANGAGLETGELFF. The V and J genes are TRBV9 and TRBJ2-2, with D perhaps TRBD1 or TRBD2 (5 bases each). CDR1 SGDLS and CDR2 YYNGEE come from the germline V gene. CDR3 length: 18 residues. Trimming shortened V by 3 bases and J by 5 bases, and 23 bases separated the two germline ends.

The rearrangement links TRBV6-6 to TRBJ2-7; D could derive from TRBD1 or TRBD2 (5 bases each). The CDR3 covers 14 residues. Germline V gene lookup returns CDR1 MNHNY and CDR2 SVGAGI (reference sequence). Trimming pared 4 bases from V and 7 bases from J, leaving 17 bases between. The CDR3 reads CASSLLRGPREQYF. The CDR3, as DNA: TGTGCCAGCAGTTTATTACGGGGACCTCGGGAGCAGTACTTC.

The chain links TRBV10-2 to TRBJ2-7; D is perhaps TRBD2 (6 bases). This CDR3 has 15 residues. Trimming removed 8 bases from V and 0 bases from J, with 17 bases in between. CDR1 is WSHSY and CDR2 is SAAADI in the germline V gene. Here the CDR3 DNA reads TGCGCCAGCTCTCCGGTAGCGGACCGCTCCTACGAGCAGTACTTC. This gives the protein CASSPVADRSYEQYF.

The CDR3 region is CASSVIKANVLTF. The CDR3 DNA reads TGTGCCAGCAGTGTAATTAAGGCCAACGTCCTGACTTTC. The chain combines TRBV6-4 with TRBJ2-6; D is unclear. Germline V gene data show CDR1 as MRHNA and CDR2 as SNTAGT. The CDR3 has 13 residues. V lost 4 bases and J 6 bases, leaving 7 bases between the germline ends.

This chain joins TRBV7-9 and TRBJ2-1; D is undetermined. The CDR3 spans 12 residues. Germline loops: CDR1 SEHNR, CDR2 FQNEAQ (reference sequence). Trimming stripped 0 bases from V and 8 bases from J, with 5 bases between. CDR3 nucleotide sequence: TGTGCCAGCAGCTTAGCACGGGATGAGCAGTTCTTC. Translating gives CASSLARDEQFF.

The rearrangement uses TRBV28 and TRBJ1-2, with D perhaps TRBD1 (5 bases). V lost 8 bases and J 8 bases, leaving 27 bases between the germline ends. CDR1 and CDR2 from the germline V gene are MDHEN and SYDVKM. The CDR3 is made up of 16 amino acids. This CDR3 reads CASSPLLLEGARGYTF. CDR3 bases: TGTGCCAGCTCCCCCCTACTGCTTGAAGGGGCTCGGGGCTACACCTTC.

The CDR3 DNA is TGTGCCAGCAGCGGCGGACCGAGAATAGAGCAGTACTTC. Its translation is CASSGGPRIEQYF. The J gene is TRBJ2-7, the V gene TRBV28; D gene unclear. The CDR3 contains 13 residues. Germline CDR1 is MDHEN and CDR2 is SYDVKM. V was pared by 6 bases and J by 7 bases, with 16 bases between.

This chain connects TRBV7-3 to TRBJ2-5, with 8 bases matching TRBD2. The length of the CDR3 is 15 residues. Germline V lookup: CDR1 SGHTA, CDR2 FQGTGA. V lost 3 bases and J lost 5; bases outside the gene matches: 8. This chain's CDR3 is CASSLFPRGRETQYF. The CDR3 nucleotides read TGTGCCAGCAGCTTGTTCCCTCGCGGGAGGGAGACCCAGTACTTC.

Worth noting for this clone: Compared with germline, one end of the junction differs, possibly owing to a read error. V usage is TRBV6-5 and J usage is TRBJ2-3, with TRBD2 matching 7 bases. The CDR3 has 14 amino acids. Germline CDR1 reads MNHEY; CDR2 reads SVGAGI. The CDR3 region is CATTTGGSRDTQYF. The CDR3 DNA follows: TGTGCCACCACCACGGGGGGTAGCAGAGATACGCAGTATTTT.

This clone came up a few times. The rearrangement joins TRBV5-1 to TRBJ2-3, with a possible D match to TRBD2 (7 bases). The CDR3 spans 15 residues. Germline V CDR1 and CDR2: SGHRS, YFSETQ. The V end was cut by 4 bases, the J end by 6 bases, with 18 bases between. CDR3 amino acids: CASSQGRGIGDTQYF. CDR3 nucleotide sequence: TGCGCCAGCAGCCAGGGGAGGGGAATTGGGGATACGCAGTATTTT.

A note on this clone: The junction differs from germline at one of its ends, possibly a read error. J is TRBJ1-6 and V is TRBV11-2; TRBD1 is a possible D gene (6 bases). This CDR3 has 14 residues. The germline V gene has CDR1 SGHAT and CDR2 FQNNGV. CDR3 sequence: CARSAIGGDSPLHF. Written as DNA, the CDR3 is TGTGCCCGCAGCGCAATAGGGGGGGATTCACCCCTCCACTTT.

The J gene is TRBJ1-3, the V gene TRBV7-9; perhaps TRBD1 as D (6 bases). This CDR3 spans 16 amino acids. V lost 5 bases and J lost 2, with 16 bases in between. Germline V gene lookup returns CDR1 SEHNR and CDR2 FQNEAQ (reference sequence). Written as DNA, the CDR3 is TGTGCCAGCAGCCCCGCGGGGGCAGGGGCTGGAAACACCATATATTTT. Translating it yields CASSPAGAGAGNTIYF. Full variable domain (missing parts from reference TRBV7-9 and TRBJ1-3): DTGVSQNPRHKITKRGQNVTFRCDPISEHNRLYWYRQTLGQGPEFLTYFQNEAQLEKSRLLSDRFSAERPKGSFSTLEIQRTEQGDSAMYLCASSPAGAGAGNTIYFGEGSWLTVV.

The chain joins TRBV6-6 to TRBJ2-7; D ambiguous. The germline V gene encodes CDR1 MNHNY and CDR2 SVGAGI (reference sequence). The CDR3 runs to 14 residues. V was cut by 4 bases and J by 2 bases, with 12 bases left in between. DNA for the CDR3: TGTGCCAGCAGTTCCATTGGGTCACCCTACGAGCAGTACTTC. The encoded protein is CASSSIGSPYEQYF.

This chain connects TRBV6-5 to TRBJ1-2; D perhaps matches TRBD1 (5 bases). CDR1 MNHEY and CDR2 SVGAGI come from the germline V gene. The ends were cut back, 7 bases at V and 5 bases at J, with 17 bases in the middle. The CDR3 extends over 14 amino acids. In DNA form, the CDR3 reads TGTGCCAGCACCCCTACCGACAGATTTTATGGCTACACCTTC. It is translated as CASTPTDRFYGYTF.

The chain joins TRBV15 to TRBJ2-7, with D maybe TRBD1 (6 bases). The CDR3 contains 14 residues. V dropped 6 bases and J dropped 6 bases, with 18 bases sitting between them. CDR1 and CDR2 from the germline V gene are LNHNV and YYDKDF (reference sequence). CDR3 nucleotide sequence: TGTGCCACCAGGCCCCGGACAGACATGCCCGAGCAGTACTTC. Translating it yields CATRPRTDMPEQYF.

V is TRBV4-1 and J is TRBJ1-1, with 7 bases fitting TRBD1. The V gene end was trimmed by 3 bases and the J gene end by 4 bases; junction bases not matched to a gene: 8. CDR3 length equals 15 residues. Germline V gene lookup returns CDR1 MGHRA and CDR2 YSYEKL. CDR3 sequence reads: CASSHRQGRGTEAFF. The CDR3, as DNA: TGCGCCAGCAGCCACCGACAGGGAAGGGGCACTGAAGCTTTCTTT.

This clone was seen only a few times. The rearrangement links TRBV29-1 to TRBJ2-1; D may be TRBD2 (6 bases). This CDR3 comprises 11 residues. Per germline, CDR1 SQVTM and CDR2 ANQGSEA. V was shortened by 6 bases and J by 15 bases, with 18 bases between the two germline ends. The CDR3 bases are TGCAGCGTGGGGGGTGACTCTGCAACGTTCTTC. Amino acid sequence: CSVGGDSATFF.

This rearrangement joins TRBV9 to TRBJ1-4; no definite D call. Trimming took off 4 bases at V and 8 bases at J, with 15 bases between the two ends. CDR1 and CDR2 from the germline V gene are SGDLS and YYNGEE. The CDR3 has 14 residues. The CDR3 here is CASSPRQSGEKLFF. The CDR3 DNA sequence: TGTGCCAGCAGCCCCCGCCAGTCGGGGGAAAAACTGTTTTTT.